The sequence of this TCR beta chain was determined in a study of cytomegalovirus exposure and HLA in healthy donors. Researchers ran the PCR with 60 Vbeta and 13 Jbeta primers. The method was immunoSEQ multiplex PCR; TCRdb's version includes in-frame clones alone and lacks a portion of them. The data show about 110,000 clones, 70% to 80% seen once. The clonotype originates from a woman aged 35 to 49 in good health and CMV-seronegative. The sequenced sample consisted of PBMCs.

CDR3 protein: CRPPLNYGYTF. The CDR3 bases are TGCAGACCCCCACTGAACTATGGCTACACCTTC. V is TRBV20-1 and J is TRBJ1-2; D gene ambiguous. Germline CDR1 reads DFQATT; CDR2 reads SNEGSKA (reference sequence). This CDR3 contains 11 residues.